Following are 18 T cell receptor beta chains from one sample sequenced in a study of cytomegalovirus exposure and HLA in healthy donors. The PCR had 60 Vbeta and 13 Jbeta primers. TCRdb's table, derived via immunoSEQ multiplex PCR, lists solely in-frame clones and lacks some. The sample holds about 160,000 clones, 55% to 80% seen once. Sequences were obtained from PBMCs. The source of these receptors is a woman aged 55-70 years in good health and CMV-seropositive.

This clone turned up a few times. The chain carries TRBV19 and TRBJ2-3, with a tentative D call TRBD1 (5 bases). The CDR3 runs 14 residues. V was clipped by 3 bases and J by 6 bases, with 13 bases between them. Germline loops: CDR1 LNHDA, CDR2 SQIVND (reference sequence). The CDR3 protein is CASSIWQGADTQYF. CDR3 nucleotide sequence: TGTGCCAGTAGTATCTGGCAGGGCGCGGATACGCAGTATTTT.

The sample holds a few counts of this clone. V gene TRBV7-8 combines with J gene TRBJ2-1, with 10 bases identical to TRBD1. There are 14 residues in the CDR3. V lost 5 bases and J lost 10; bases outside the gene matches: 8. The germline gives CDR1 SGHVS, CDR2 FQNEAQ. CDR3 sequence reads: CASSLRDRGLEQFF. In DNA, the CDR3 is TGTGCCAGCAGCCTACGTGACAGGGGGCTGGAGCAGTTCTTC.

This rearrangement joins TRBV15 to TRBJ2-5, with a weak D call TRBD2 (6 bases). The J call may be wrong; the DNA end is better matched by TRBJ2-7. CDR1 is LNHNV, CDR2 YYDKDF, per germline (reference sequence). The CDR3 is 13 amino acids. CDR3 amino acids: CATSRDGGNEQYF. CDR3 sequence (DNA): TGTGCCACCAGCAGAGATGGAGGGAACGAGCAGTACTTC.

This chain links TRBV19 with TRBJ2-1; TRBD2 might be the D (5 bases). This CDR3 is built from 15 residues. Germline V gene lookup returns CDR1 LNHDA and CDR2 SQIVND (reference sequence). V lost 2 bases, J lost 0 bases, and 8 bases lay in between. Written as DNA, the CDR3 is TGTGCCAGTAGTATAACGGGGAACTCCTACAATGAGCAGTTCTTC. This translates into CASSITGNSYNEQFF.

The chain is built from TRBV6-5 and TRBJ1-1; a possible D gene is TRBD1 (5 bases). The V end was cut by 0 bases, the J end by 8 bases, with 10 bases between. The CDR3 is 13 amino acids. Germline lookup yields CDR1 MNHEY and CDR2 SVGAGI. The DNA for the CDR3 is TGTGCCAGCAGTTACTCCCTAGACAGAGAAGCTTTCTTT. Translation gives CASSYSLDREAFF.

The V and J genes are TRBV7-8 and TRBJ2-3; possible D gene TRBD2, 6 bases. Deletions cut 1 base from V and 2 bases from J, with 7 bases between. The CDR3 has 14 residues. Germline V gene sequence: CDR1 SGHVS, CDR2 FQNEAQ. The CDR3 DNA reads TGTGCCAGCAGCTTAGTAGCGGTCACAGATACGCAGTATTTT. Translation gives CASSLVAVTDTQYF.

The chain links TRBV7-9 to TRBJ2-7; 10 bases map to TRBD1. Germline CDR1 is SEHNR and CDR2 is FQNEAQ (reference sequence). The CDR3 is 14 amino acids. Losses at the gene ends were 1 base for V and 4 bases for J; bases not matched to a gene: 1. CDR3 sequence reads: CASSLGQGAYEQYF. CDR3 nucleotide sequence: TGTGCCAGCAGCTTAGGACAGGGGGCGTACGAGCAGTACTTC.

The chain couples TRBV30 to TRBJ2-3, with D uncertain. This CDR3 spans 16 amino acids. Germline CDR1 GTSNPN, CDR2 SVGIG (reference sequence). The V end lost 2 bases, the J end lost 6 bases, and 21 bases lay between the germline ends. CDR3 bases: TGTGCCTGGAGTAGGTCCGGTGCCCTCTCCGGGGATACGCAGTATTTT. As protein: CAWSRSGALSGDTQYF.

The DNA of the CDR3 is TGTGCCATCAGTGCAGGGGAGCTTGAGGAACCCCAGCATTTT. Translation: CAISAGELEEPQHF. J is TRBJ1-5 and V is TRBV10-3, with D tentatively TRBD1 (6 bases). Between the trimmed V and J ends, which lost 4 bases and 10 bases, there was a span of 17 bases. The CDR3 runs to 14 residues. In germline, CDR1 is ENHRY, CDR2 SYGVKD.

The V and J genes are TRBV4-1 and TRBJ1-2; D is possibly TRBD1 (6 bases). V dropped 0 bases and J dropped 4 bases, with 9 bases sitting between them. Germline V CDR1 and CDR2: MGHRA, YSYEKL. The CDR3 is 14 residues long. CDR3: CASSQETGSYGYTF. CDR3 bases: TGCGCCAGCAGCCAAGAAACAGGGAGCTATGGCTACACCTTC.

This clone has only one observation. The chain combines TRBV11-2 with TRBJ1-2, with 7 bases matching TRBD1. The CDR3 sequence is 14 residues long. Losses at the gene ends were 5 bases for V and 11 bases for J; bases not matched to a gene: 14. Germline CDR1 SGHAT, CDR2 FQNNGV. The CDR3: CASSAIQLTGTYTF. CDR3 bases: TGTGCCAGCAGCGCGATACAACTGACAGGGACTTACACCTTC.

The rearrangement uses TRBV5-1 and TRBJ2-7, with 9 bases lining up with TRBD2. The CDR3 spans 13 residues. Germline values: CDR1 SGHRS, CDR2 YFSETQ. The V gene end was trimmed by 5 bases and the J gene end by 4 bases; junction bases not matched to a gene: 4. The CDR3 loop is CASSGTSSYEQYF. The DNA of the CDR3 is TGCGCCAGCAGTGGGACTAGCAGTTACGAGCAGTACTTC.

This clone has just a few counts. The V and J genes are TRBV4-2 and TRBJ2-4; no definite D call. The CDR3 totals 14 residues. CDR1 LGHNA and CDR2 YNFKEQ come from the germline V gene. V shed 0 bases and J shed 9 bases, with 12 bases lying between them. The CDR3 region has the DNA TGTGCCAGCAGCCAAGATACTACGGCGGTCATTCAGTACTTC. Translated: CASSQDTTAVIQYF.

The chain employs TRBV28 and TRBJ1-1; the D is unclear. Trimming pared 5 bases from V and 5 bases from J, leaving 12 bases between. Germline CDR1 MDHEN, CDR2 SYDVKM. The CDR3 runs to 13 residues. The CDR3 bases are TGTGCCAGCAGTCAGGAGGGTGAGACTGAAGCTTTCTTT. Translating gives CASSQEGETEAFF.

The table lists this clone with a few counts. The chain is built from TRBV13 and TRBJ2-5, with TRBD2 matching over 13 bases. V was pared by 5 bases and J by 2 bases, with 2 bases of the junction left unmatched. CDR1 and CDR2 from the germline V gene are PRHDT and FYEKMQ (reference sequence). The CDR3 sequence is 15 residues long. In nucleotides, the CDR3 is TGTGCCAGCAGCCAGGGACTAGCGGGACAAGAGACCCAGTACTTC. The encoded protein is CASSQGLAGQETQYF.

The gene calls are TRBV4-2 and TRBJ2-7; a weak D match, TRBD1 (6 bases). V was clipped by 3 bases and J by 2 bases, with 11 bases between them. The CDR3 covers 14 residues. Germline CDR1 is LGHNA and CDR2 is YNFKEQ. The CDR3 nucleotides read TGTGCCAGCAGCCATGCAGGGGTTACCTACGAGCAGTACTTC. Protein sequence: CASSHAGVTYEQYF.

The rearrangement links TRBV10-1 to TRBJ1-1, with 7 bases lining up with TRBD1. Germline-derived CDR1 and CDR2 are WNHNN and SYGVQD (reference sequence). J lost 10 bases, V lost 6 bases, and 14 bases had no gene match. This CDR3 comprises 14 residues. As DNA, the CDR3 is TGCGCCAGCAGACAAAAAGGGGGCTTTGGGGGAGCTTTCTTT. As protein: CASRQKGGFGGAFF.

This clone occurred a few times. The CDR3 protein is CASRLFRGSYEQYF. The CDR3 DNA is TGTGCCAGCAGATTGTTCAGGGGCTCCTACGAGCAGTACTTC. V and J are TRBV28 and TRBJ2-7; tentative D call: TRBD1 (6 bases). The V end was cut by 6 bases, the J end by 0 bases, with 12 bases between. The CDR3 spans 14 residues. Germline lookup yields CDR1 MDHEN and CDR2 SYDVKM.